This passage covers 21 T cell receptor beta chains from one sample sequenced in a study of blood T cell repertoires in COVID-19. Here immunoSEQ multiplex PCR was the method, and the copy in TCRdb shows in-frame clones only, minus some. The data contain approximately 180,000 clones, around 85% of them singletons. Sequencing was carried out using peripheral blood. Source of these receptors: a human donor with active or convalescent COVID-19. The donor label of this sample is uncertain.

The V gene is TRBV5-5, the J gene TRBJ1-4, with D perhaps TRBD1 (6 bases). There are 13 residues in the CDR3. The germline V gene has CDR1 SGHKS and CDR2 YYEKEE (reference sequence). V was shortened by 0 bases and J by 7 bases, with 7 bases between the two germline ends. The CDR3 sequence: CASSLAQGEKLFF. In DNA form, the CDR3 reads TGTGCCAGCAGCTTGGCACAGGGTGAAAAACTGTTTTTT.

This chain links TRBV18 with TRBJ1-5, with TRBD1 as a possible D gene (6 bases). V was trimmed by 2 bases and J by 4 bases, leaving 9 bases between them. Germline assignment: CDR1 KGHSH and CDR2 LQKENI. The CDR3 length is 14 residues. CDR3 coding DNA: TGTGCCAGCTCACCAGGACAGACGAATCAGCCCCAGCATTTT. Protein sequence: CASSPGQTNQPQHF.

This clone occurred a few times. The rearrangement links TRBV10-3 to TRBJ1-2; unclear D gene. This CDR3 has 12 residues. Germline V gene lookup returns CDR1 ENHRY and CDR2 SYGVKD. Deletions cut 9 bases from V and 2 bases from J, with 10 bases between. Here the CDR3 DNA reads TGTGCCATGAAGGGAGGGAACTATGGCTACACCTTC. Protein product: CAMKGGNYGYTF.

The chain employs TRBV19 and TRBJ2-7, with 9 bases identical to TRBD1. V gave up 1 base and J gave up 4 bases; unmatched junction bases: 5. The germline gives CDR1 LNHDA, CDR2 SQIVND (reference sequence). CDR3 length: 15 residues. Here the CDR3 DNA reads TGTGCCAGTAGTATAGGGGGACAGGGTACGTACGAGCAGTACTTC. It encodes CASSIGGQGTYEQYF.

The chain is built from TRBV5-1 and TRBJ2-1; D gene uncertain. From germline, CDR1 is SGHRS and CDR2 YFSETQ. V lost 4 bases and J 0 bases, leaving 8 bases between the germline ends. CDR3 size: 14 residues. CDR3 nucleotides: TGCGCCAGCAGCACCTCCGGCTCCTACAATGAGCAGTTCTTC. This encodes CASSTSGSYNEQFF.

V is TRBV5-4 and J is TRBJ2-5, with TRBD2 identical over 16 bases. There are 17 residues in the CDR3. The germline V gene encodes CDR1 SGHNT and CDR2 YYREEE (reference sequence). The ends lost 5 bases at V and 5 bases at J; junction bases unmatched: 9. CDR3 loop: CASSYGTSGRAGETQYF. The CDR3 bases are TGTGCCAGCAGTTATGGGACTAGCGGGAGGGCCGGTGAGACCCAGTACTTC.

The chain is built from TRBV5-4 and TRBJ2-3; D is perhaps TRBD1 (6 bases). Germline loops: CDR1 SGHNT, CDR2 YYREEE (reference sequence). V gave up 0 bases and J gave up 0 bases, with 8 bases separating them. CDR3 size: 15 residues. CDR3 nucleotide sequence: TGTGCCAGCAGCTTGGGTAGGGGGAGCACAGATACGCAGTATTTT. Translated: CASSLGRGSTDTQYF.

The chain has TRBV25-1 and TRBJ2-1; 7 positions match TRBD1. Losses at the gene ends were 7 bases for V and 0 bases for J; bases not matched to a gene: 6. This CDR3 contains 15 residues. Germline CDR1 MGHDK, CDR2 SYGVNS. CDR3 sequence: CASISTGNSYNEQFF. DNA for the CDR3: TGTGCCAGCATCTCGACAGGGAACTCCTACAATGAGCAGTTCTTC.

This chain joins TRBV18 and TRBJ2-7; D may be TRBD1 (5 bases). Germline V gene data show CDR1 as KGHSH and CDR2 as LQKENI. This CDR3 region has 14 residues. Trimming left V 3 bases short and J 0 bases short, with 9 bases between. The CDR3 nucleotides are TGTGCCAGCTCACCTCGGACAAACTCCTACGAGCAGTACTTC. Residues: CASSPRTNSYEQYF.

The rearrangement links TRBV6-5 to TRBJ2-7; D ambiguous. CDR1 and CDR2 (germline): MNHEY, SVGAGI. This CDR3 spans 14 amino acids. The germline V and J ends were trimmed by 8 bases and 2 bases, with 16 bases remaining between them. The CDR3 DNA reads as TGTGCCAGCCAAGCACGGTCGCTACCCTACGAGCAGTACTTC. This codes for CASQARSLPYEQYF.

CDR3 nucleotide sequence: TGTGCCAGTAGTATCCGGGACAGAAATTCACCCCTCCACTTT. Protein product: CASSIRDRNSPLHF. The chain links TRBV19 to TRBJ1-6, with 7 bases identical to TRBD1. This CDR3 region has 14 residues. CDR1 and CDR2 from the germline V gene are LNHDA and SQIVND (reference sequence). After removal of 3 bases from V and 7 bases from J, the junction contained 3 bases not matched to a gene. The full variable domain, its missing parts supplied by reference TRBV19 and TRBJ1-6, is DGGITQSPKYLFRKEGQNVTLSCEQNLNHDAMYWYRQDPGQGLRLIYYSQIVNDFQKGDIAEGYSVSREKKESFPLTVTSAQKNPTAFYLCASSIRDRNSPLHFGNGTRLTVT.

This clone was seen only a few times. This chain links TRBV7-9 with TRBJ1-5; TRBD1 matches at 7 bases. Germline trimming cut 5 bases from V and 3 bases from J; bases unmatched to any gene: 4. Germline lookup yields CDR1 SEHNR and CDR2 FQNEAQ (reference sequence). The CDR3 consists of 14 residues. CDR3 DNA sequence: TGTGCCAGCAGCAGGGACAGCAACAATCAGCCCCAGCATTTT. It encodes CASSRDSNNQPQHF.

The chain is built from TRBV6-1 and TRBJ1-2, with D maybe TRBD1 (5 bases). V lost 0 bases to trimming and J lost 2 bases, with 10 bases between them. The V gene's germline CDR1 is MNHNS and CDR2 SASEGT. The CDR3 length is 15 residues. The chain's CDR3 is CASSEARQGNYGYTF. DNA of the CDR3: TGTGCCAGCAGTGAAGCAAGGCAGGGAAACTATGGCTACACCTTC.

The V call is TRBV7-9, the J call TRBJ2-3; TRBD2 might be the D (5 bases). Trimming removed 1 base from V and 0 bases from J, with 11 bases in between. This CDR3 contains 16 residues. Germline-derived CDR1 and CDR2 are SEHNR and FQNEAQ (reference sequence). The CDR3 spells CASSLGSSGSTDTQYF. The DNA for the CDR3 is TGTGCCAGCAGCTTAGGGTCGAGCGGTAGCACAGATACGCAGTATTTT.

The J gene is TRBJ1-1, the V gene TRBV27; TRBD1 matches 7 bases. J gave up 6 bases and V 2 bases, and 6 bases lay outside the gene matches. CDR3 length: 14 amino acids. Germline lookup yields CDR1 MNHEY and CDR2 SMNVEV (reference sequence). The CDR3, as DNA: TGTGCCAGCAGTTTAAATCAGGGGGTTGCTGAAGCTTTCTTT. Amino acid sequence: CASSLNQGVAEAFF.

The CDR3 DNA reads TGTGCCAGCACCCGAGGGAGCGGAGCAAACACCGGGGAGCTGTTTTTT. Amino acids: CASTRGSGANTGELFF. The chain recombines TRBV25-1 with TRBJ2-2; TRBD2 is a possible D gene (5 bases). CDR1 and CDR2 (germline): MGHDK, SYGVNS. CDR3 length: 16 amino acids. Trimming shortened V by 7 bases and J by 2 bases, and 17 bases separated the two germline ends.

V usage is TRBV2 and J usage is TRBJ1-2; 12 bases match TRBD1. This CDR3 region has 14 residues. The germline CDR1 and CDR2 sequences are SNHLY and FYNNEI. Trimming cost V 6 bases and J 9 bases; bases outside gene matches: 8. The CDR3 bases are TGTGCCAGCAGGGGGACAGGGGGCGGAATCAGCTACACCTTC. Residues: CASRGTGGGISYTF.

This chain links TRBV4-1 with TRBJ2-3; possible D gene TRBD2, 5 bases. Trimming took off 0 bases at V and 5 bases at J, with 9 bases between the two ends. CDR3 size: 14 residues. Germline lookup yields CDR1 MGHRA and CDR2 YSYEKL. The CDR3 reads CASSQEEGRDTQYF. CDR3 coding DNA: TGCGCCAGCAGCCAAGAAGAGGGTAGAGATACGCAGTATTTT.

This clone was counted a few times. This rearrangement joins TRBV4-1 to TRBJ1-2; D call uncertain. The CDR3 has 16 residues. Trimming cost V 2 bases and J 4 bases, with 17 bases left between them. Germline V gives CDR1 MGHRA, CDR2 YSYEKL. The CDR3 region has the DNA TGCGCCAGCAGCCAACCTCCGGGTTCAACTAGCTATGGCTACACCTTC. Protein sequence: CASSQPPGSTSYGYTF.

V gene TRBV5-1 combines with J gene TRBJ1-6; weak D call: TRBD1 (6 bases). The CDR3 has 16 amino acids. The germline V gene has CDR1 SGHRS and CDR2 YFSETQ. Trimming took off 0 bases at V and 10 bases at J, with 17 bases between the two ends. The CDR3 DNA is TGCGCCAGCAGCTTGGCCCGGGGGAGGGGGGAATCACCCCTCCACTTT. Translated: CASSLARGRGESPLHF. Together with reference TRBV5-1 and TRBJ1-6, the CDR3 gives the full variable domain: KAGVTQTPRYLIKTRGQQVTLSCSPISGHRSVSWYQQTPGQGLQFLFEYFSETQRNKGNFPGRFSGRQFSNSRSEMNVSTLELGDSALYLCASSLARGRGESPLHFGNGTRLTVT.

The gene calls are TRBV4-3 and TRBJ1-3; D might be TRBD1 (5 bases). Per germline, CDR1 LGHNA and CDR2 YSLEER. CDR3 length equals 20 residues. The V gene lost 0 bases and the J gene lost 8 bases, with 29 bases spanning the gap. As DNA, the CDR3 is TGCGCCAGCAGCCAAGATCATGTGGGGGGAGGTTTTTGGATGGTTGACACCATATATTTT. It encodes CASSQDHVGGGFWMVDTIYF.